This entry features one T cell receptor (beta chain) sequence. How the authors handled the data: Amplification from reference gene primers served as the basis for estimated nucleated cell counts. Libraries were prepared by immunoSEQ multiplex PCR; TCRdb keeps only in-frame clonotypes and omits some of them. V and J calls and clone size are those listed in that table; D and trimming were worked out from the DNA. The sample records about 88,000 clones, about 83% being singletons. It was during active infection that Seattle patients were enrolled and then longitudinally followed. The CDR3 is 11 residues long. J gave up 3 bases and V 9 bases, and 1 base lay outside the gene matches. CDR1 SGDLS and CDR2 YYNGEE come from the germline V gene. The sample comes from a study of blood T cell repertoires in COVID-19. Study context: Researchers got acute and convalescent COVID-19 samples from the United States, Italy and Spain.

The rearrangement joins TRBV9 to TRBJ1-2, with 8 bases matching TRBD1. The sample taken for sequencing was peripheral blood. This TCR was sampled from a woman aged 55-69 years with COVID-19, enrolled during active disease. DNA for the CDR3: TGTGCCACAGGGGGCGACTATGGCTACACCTTC. Its protein product is CATGGDYGYTF.